What follows are 8 T cell receptor beta chains derived from one specimen sequenced in a study of monozygotic twins with inflammatory bowel disease. Following a re-call of the 5' RACE reads, TCRdb has one entry per CDR3 protein and lacks DNA. This repertoire comprises 150,000 to 200,000 distinct CDR3 sequences; its ten largest clones make up over 2.5%. Sequenced input: blood. These receptors came from a human donor with ulcerative colitis or Crohn's disease, or a healthy co-twin of an affected twin (not recorded which).

This chain uses TRBV20-1 with TRBJ2-1; TCRdb names TRBD1, which stays unverified in the absence of DNA. CDR3 length: 19 amino acids. The germline gives CDR1 DFQATT, CDR2 SNEGSKA (reference sequence). CDR3 in amino acids: CSARGPIIRGRGSYNEQFF.

V gene TRBV30 combines with J gene TRBJ2-1. Per germline, CDR1 GTSNPN and CDR2 SVGIG (reference sequence). The CDR3 length is 14 residues. The CDR3 region is CAWSPRFLGVEQFF. Combining the CDR3 with reference TRBV30 and TRBJ2-1 gives the whole variable domain SQTIHQWPATLVQPVGSPLSLECTVEGTSNPNLYWYRQAAGRGLQLLFYSVGIGQISSEVPQNLSASRPQDRQFILSSKKLLLSDSGFYLCAWSPRFLGVEQFFGPGTRLTVL.

The chain is built from TRBV7-9 and TRBJ2-1; TCRdb's D call, TRBD2, is unchecked because there is no DNA. The CDR3 has 16 residues. Germline assignment: CDR1 SEHNR and CDR2 FQNEAQ (reference sequence). CDR3 in amino acids: CASSLAPGTSGGEQFF.

V is TRBV10-3 and J is TRBJ2-7. Germline-derived CDR1 and CDR2 are ENHRY and SYGVKD. This CDR3 comprises 11 residues. This CDR3 reads CAISEDYEQYF.

This chain uses TRBV25-1 with TRBJ2-3. Germline V gene sequence: CDR1 MGHDK, CDR2 SYGVNS. This CDR3 comprises 14 residues. The CDR3 loop is CASSGINSKGIEYF.

V gene TRBV4-3 combines with J gene TRBJ1-5. CDR3 length equals 14 residues. Germline V lookup: CDR1 LGHNA, CDR2 YSLEER. This chain's CDR3 is CASSKGHSNQPQHF.

The chain combines TRBV3-1 with TRBJ1-1; with no DNA, the TCRdb D assignment of TRBD1 cannot be verified. The V gene's germline CDR1 is LGHDT and CDR2 YNNKEL (reference sequence). The CDR3 has 15 residues. CDR3 loop: CASSQFDRWNTEAFF.

This rearrangement joins TRBV12-3 or TRBV12-4 to TRBJ2-1; TCRdb calls TRBD2, which cannot be checked without DNA. The CDR3 is 12 amino acids. CDR3 sequence: CASRLAANEQFF.